This entry is about one T cell receptor (beta chain). Its antigen is unidentified. Clones were sequenced by immunoSEQ multiplex PCR, and TCRdb holds only the in-frame ones, with some missing. Here the sample spans about 18,000 clones, about 80% being singletons. During colonoscopy, one to two rectal pinch biopsies were collected. Controls: normal colonoscopy findings, no IBD within the following year. The sample comes from a study of pediatric ulcerative colitis. Study-wide results and caveats: Compared with controls, ulcerative colitis showed greater blood-rectum clone sharing.

The sequencing sample was made of gut tissue. This receptor was identified in a boy aged 5-17 years who was a control in a study of pediatric ulcerative colitis.

The CDR3 DNA reads as TGTGCCAGCAGCATTTTGGCTCGGCCAGGGGAAACCCAGTACTTC. Amino acid sequence: CASSILARPGETQYF. J is TRBJ2-5 and V is TRBV28; the D gene is possibly TRBD1 (6 bases). V was trimmed by 6 bases and J by 8 bases, leaving 22 bases between them. The CDR3 is 15 residues long. Per germline, CDR1 MDHEN and CDR2 SYDVKM.